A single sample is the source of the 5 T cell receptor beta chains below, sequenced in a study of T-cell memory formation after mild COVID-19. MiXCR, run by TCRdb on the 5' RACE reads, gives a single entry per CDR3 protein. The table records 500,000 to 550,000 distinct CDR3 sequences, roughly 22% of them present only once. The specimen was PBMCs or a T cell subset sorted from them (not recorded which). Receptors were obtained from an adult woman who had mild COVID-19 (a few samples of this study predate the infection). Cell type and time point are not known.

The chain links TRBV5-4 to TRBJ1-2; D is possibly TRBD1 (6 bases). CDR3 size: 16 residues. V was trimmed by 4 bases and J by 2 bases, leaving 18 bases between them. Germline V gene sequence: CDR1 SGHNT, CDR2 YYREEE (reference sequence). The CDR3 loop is CASSLFSRGANYGYTF. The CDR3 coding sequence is TGTGCCAGCAGCCTGTTCAGTAGGGGGGCGAACTATGGCTACACCTTC.

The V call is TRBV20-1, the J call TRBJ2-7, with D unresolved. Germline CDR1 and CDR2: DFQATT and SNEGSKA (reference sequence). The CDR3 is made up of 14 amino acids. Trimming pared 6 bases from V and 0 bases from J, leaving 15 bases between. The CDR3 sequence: CSATSPGYSYEQYF. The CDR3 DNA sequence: TGCAGTGCAACCAGCCCGGGCTACTCCTACGAGCAGTACTTC.

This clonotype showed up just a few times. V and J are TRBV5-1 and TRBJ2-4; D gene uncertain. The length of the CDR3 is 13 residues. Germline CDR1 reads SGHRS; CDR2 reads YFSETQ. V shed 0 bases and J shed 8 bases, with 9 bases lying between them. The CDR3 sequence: CASSLDPQDIQYF. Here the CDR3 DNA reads TGCGCCAGCAGCTTGGACCCTCAGGACATTCAGTACTTC.

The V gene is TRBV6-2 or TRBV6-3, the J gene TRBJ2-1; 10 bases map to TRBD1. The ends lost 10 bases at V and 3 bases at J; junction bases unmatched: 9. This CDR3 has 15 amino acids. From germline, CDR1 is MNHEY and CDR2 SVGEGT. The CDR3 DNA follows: TGTGCCACCATTGAGGGGACAGGGGACTACAATGAGCAGTTCTTC. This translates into CATIEGTGDYNEQFF.

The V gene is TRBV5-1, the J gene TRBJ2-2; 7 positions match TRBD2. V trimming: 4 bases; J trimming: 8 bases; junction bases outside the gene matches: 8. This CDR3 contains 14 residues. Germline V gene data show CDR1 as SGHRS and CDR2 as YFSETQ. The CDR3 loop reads CASSPKRGIGELFF. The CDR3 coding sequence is TGCGCCAGCAGCCCGAAGCGGGGTATTGGGGAGCTGTTTTTT.